These 7 T cell receptor beta chains share one sample of origin, sequenced in a study of cytomegalovirus exposure and HLA in healthy donors. 60 Vbeta and 13 Jbeta primers were used in PCR. TCRdb keeps only in-frame clones here, not all; method: immunoSEQ multiplex PCR. The sample records around 90,000 clones, approximately 80% being singletons. The sequenced sample consisted of PBMCs. Receptors were obtained from a man aged 25 to 40 in good health and CMV-seronegative.

The chain uses TRBV15 and TRBJ1-2; D not certain. Trimming pared 1 base from V and 0 bases from J, leaving 6 bases between. The CDR3 is 14 residues long. Per the germline V gene, CDR1 is LNHNV and CDR2 is YYDKDF (reference sequence). CDR3 region: CATSRARTNYGYTF. Written as DNA, the CDR3 is TGTGCCACCAGCAGAGCGCGAACTAACTATGGCTACACCTTC.

This clone was seen a handful of times. Other DNA sequences from this sample encode an identical CDR3 as well. The chain has TRBV5-1 and TRBJ1-1; TRBD1 is a possible D gene (5 bases). V lost 4 bases, J lost 1 base, and 8 bases lay in between. The CDR3 is made up of 13 amino acids. The V gene's germline CDR1 is SGHRS and CDR2 YFSETQ. The DNA for the CDR3 is TGCGCCAGCAGCCAAGGACAGAACACTGAAGCTTTCTTT. Translation gives CASSQGQNTEAFF.

The CDR3 loop reads CASSIQTGGRAGELFF. CDR3 bases: TGTGCCAGTAGTATACAGACAGGGGGACGAGCCGGGGAGCTGTTTTTT. This chain links TRBV19 with TRBJ2-2, with 9 bases aligning to TRBD1. The germline CDR1 and CDR2 sequences are LNHDA and SQIVND (reference sequence). The trim removed 2 bases at V and 6 bases at J, leaving 7 bases unmatched. This CDR3 contains 16 residues.

Here the CDR3 reads CASSFTPGTGKKEAFF. The CDR3 nucleotides are TGTGCCAGCAGTTTCACCCCCGGGACAGGGAAAAAGGAAGCTTTCTTT. The rearrangement joins TRBV27 to TRBJ1-1; 9 bases line up with TRBD1. The CDR3 has 16 amino acids. The V and J ends lost 3 bases and 8 bases, in that order; junction bases with no gene match: 13. Germline assignment: CDR1 MNHEY and CDR2 SMNVEV (reference sequence).

J is TRBJ1-2 and V is TRBV5-1; TRBD1 matches 7 bases. The V gene end was trimmed by 4 bases and the J gene end by 2 bases; junction bases not matched to a gene: 5. The CDR3 consists of 14 residues. The germline V gene has CDR1 SGHRS and CDR2 YFSETQ. The CDR3 coding sequence is TGCGCCAGCAGCCCCGGGACAGAAAACTATGGCTACACCTTC. It is translated as CASSPGTENYGYTF.

The rearrangement joins TRBV19 to TRBJ1-4; D call uncertain. This CDR3 is built from 15 residues. Trimming removed 10 bases from V and 7 bases from J, with 22 bases in between. The V gene's germline CDR1 is LNHDA and CDR2 SQIVND (reference sequence). This CDR3 is CATHGPRRPGEKLFF. The CDR3 DNA follows: TGTGCCACACACGGCCCGCGCAGACCGGGTGAAAAACTGTTTTTT.

The genes are TRBV4-2 and TRBJ1-1, with a weak D call TRBD1 (5 bases). Trimming took off 0 bases at V and 0 bases at J, with 14 bases between the two ends. CDR1 is LGHNA, CDR2 YNFKEQ, per germline. This CDR3 is built from 17 residues. The CDR3 region has the DNA TGTGCCAGCAGCCAAGATCGAGACAGAGTTATGAACACTGAAGCTTTCTTT. Its translation is CASSQDRDRVMNTEAFF.